This T cell receptor (beta chain) was identified during a study of CD8 T cells in Susac syndrome. CD8+ and CD4+ T cells were negatively isolated; TEMRA cells were FACS-enriched. Random hexamers were used to reverse transcribe roughly 0.45 to 1 ug of RNA. MiXCR, applied by TCRdb to the immunoSEQ multiplex PCR reads, yields one record per CDR3 protein. Among about 81,000 distinct CDR3 sequences listed, 94% were seen once. Germline V CDR1 and CDR2: SGHVS, FQNEAQ. Trimming removed 4 bases at V and 6 bases at J, with 13 bases between. The length of the CDR3 is 13 residues. The table lists this clonotype with a count of one.

The clonotype was recovered from a human donor with Susac syndrome. The chain combines TRBV7-8 with TRBJ2-7; D is unresolved. Source material: CD8+ T cells from PBMCs. CDR3 sequence: CASSSDLGLEQYF. In nucleotides, the CDR3 is TGTGCCAGCAGCTCTGACCTTGGGCTCGAGCAGTACTTC.